Listed here are 25 T cell receptor beta chains from one sample, sequenced in a study of blood T cell repertoires in COVID-19. Here immunoSEQ multiplex PCR was the method, and the copy in TCRdb shows in-frame clones only, minus some. This repertoire shows approximately 200,000 clones, approximately 88% found once; its top ten account for more than 3.5%. Sequenced: peripheral blood. The origin of the receptors is a woman aged 25 to 39 with acute or convalescent COVID-19.

The chain has TRBV29-1 and TRBJ2-7; tentative D call: TRBD2 (5 bases). Germline V gene sequence: CDR1 SQVTM, CDR2 ANQGSEA. CDR3 length: 14 residues. The ends were cut back, 3 bases at V and 0 bases at J, with 12 bases in the middle. CDR3 amino acids: CSVERAESSYEQYF. The CDR3 nucleotides read TGCAGCGTTGAGAGGGCTGAGAGCTCCTACGAGCAGTACTTC.

J is TRBJ2-7 and V is TRBV10-2, with D unresolved. In germline, CDR1 is WSHSY, CDR2 SAAADI. The CDR3 consists of 12 residues. Trimming removed 0 bases at V and 5 bases at J, with 5 bases between. The CDR3: CASSESFNEQYF. The CDR3 region has the DNA TGCGCCAGCAGTGAGTCATTCAACGAGCAGTACTTC.

This clone was seen a few times. The rearrangement links TRBV9 to TRBJ1-1; tentative D call: TRBD1 (6 bases). Trimming removed 4 bases from V and 3 bases from J, with 16 bases in between. This CDR3 region has 15 residues. CDR1 is SGDLS, CDR2 YYNGEE, per germline. The CDR3 here is CASSQGGARDTEAFF. In nucleotides, the CDR3 is TGTGCCAGCAGCCAAGGGGGGGCGCGGGACACTGAAGCTTTCTTT.

The V and J genes are TRBV28 and TRBJ2-2; TRBD2 matches at 13 bases. V gave up 5 bases and J gave up 8 bases; unmatched junction bases: 5. CDR1 and CDR2 from the germline V gene are MDHEN and SYDVKM. The CDR3 is made up of 15 amino acids. The CDR3 sequence: CASSPGLAGLGELFF. CDR3 nucleotide sequence: TGTGCCAGCAGTCCGGGACTAGCGGGACTAGGGGAGCTGTTTTTT.

This clone is a singleton in its sample. The chain combines TRBV4-1 with TRBJ1-2; no firm D call. This CDR3 region has 13 residues. Germline values: CDR1 MGHRA, CDR2 YSYEKL. V lost 0 bases to trimming and J lost 4 bases, with 6 bases between them. CDR3 sequence: CASSQDPGYGYTF. Written as DNA, the CDR3 is TGCGCCAGCAGCCAAGATCCGGGCTATGGCTACACCTTC.

The rearrangement joins TRBV29-1 to TRBJ2-7, with TRBD1 identical over 9 bases. CDR1 and CDR2 from the germline V gene are SQVTM and ANQGSEA. V gave up 7 bases and J gave up 0 bases; unmatched junction bases: 4. The CDR3 is 13 residues long. For the CDR3, the DNA is TGCAGCGCGGGACAGGGACCCTCCTACGAGCAGTACTTC. Its protein product is CSAGQGPSYEQYF.

V gene TRBV7-2 combines with J gene TRBJ1-5; D gene uncertain. The CDR3 sequence is 13 residues long. Germline CDR1 is SGHTA and CDR2 is FQGNSA. The V gene lost 3 bases and the J gene lost 6 bases, with 9 bases spanning the gap. Here the CDR3 reads CASSFSSSQPQHF. For the CDR3, the DNA is TGTGCCAGCAGCTTCTCTTCGAGTCAGCCCCAGCATTTT.

The chain carries TRBV7-9 and TRBJ1-1, with a tentative D call TRBD1 (5 bases). CDR1 is SEHNR and CDR2 is FQNEAQ in the germline V gene (reference sequence). The CDR3 sequence is 14 residues long. The V end was cut by 5 bases, the J end by 5 bases, with 15 bases between. CDR3 DNA: TGTGCCAGCAGCCCGCAGGGAGGGAGTACTGAAGCTTTCTTT. It codes for CASSPQGGSTEAFF.

The chain is built from TRBV6-5 and TRBJ2-1; D is unresolved. V gave up 6 bases and J gave up 8 bases, with 11 bases separating them. Per the germline V gene, CDR1 is MNHEY and CDR2 is SVGAGI. The CDR3 totals 12 residues. CDR3 loop: CASSPYVDEQFF. The CDR3 DNA is TGTGCCAGCAGCCCCTATGTAGATGAGCAGTTCTTC.

The gene calls are TRBV21-1 and TRBJ2-5; the table's TRBD1 call for D was not verified on the DNA. TRBV21-1 is listed as a pseudogene. There are 18 residues in the CDR3. The CDR3 DNA sequence: TGTGCCAAAGAGAACCGGGACAGCTTAGTCCGGACGGTAGAGACCCAGTACTTC. It specifies CAKENRDSLVRTVETQYF.

The table lists this clone with a count of one. Germline is not matched at one junction end, which may reflect a read error. The chain couples TRBV6-5 to TRBJ2-7; weak D call: TRBD1 (6 bases). The germline V gene has CDR1 MNHEY and CDR2 SVGAGI. The CDR3 contains 11 residues. The CDR3 DNA is TGTGCCAGCATCTCGTATCAGGGGATACGCTTC. It codes for CASISYQGIRF.

This chain connects TRBV6-5 to TRBJ2-5; D might be TRBD1 (5 bases). The CDR3 loop spans 15 amino acids. Trimming shortened V by 5 bases and J by 1 base, and 14 bases separated the two germline ends. Germline lookup yields CDR1 MNHEY and CDR2 SVGAGI. The CDR3 loop is CASSRYSTVQETQYF. The CDR3 coding sequence is TGTGCCAGCAGTCGCTACTCGACAGTCCAAGAGACCCAGTACTTC.

The chain is built from TRBV11-2 and TRBJ2-1; 7 bases are shared with TRBD1. The CDR3 has 13 amino acids. Germline trimming cut 1 base from V and 9 bases from J; bases unmatched to any gene: 3. In germline, CDR1 is SGHAT, CDR2 FQNNGV. Here the CDR3 reads CASSLVGGSEQFF. The CDR3 region has the DNA TGTGCCAGCAGCTTAGTAGGGGGCAGTGAGCAGTTCTTC.

This clone was seen only once. DNA for the CDR3: TGTGCCAGTAGTCCAGGCCCCCGGTACAATGAGCAGTTCTTC. Translation: CASSPGPRYNEQFF. The J gene is TRBJ2-1, the V gene TRBV19; D gene ambiguous. Germline CDR1 and CDR2: LNHDA and SQIVND (reference sequence). The V end was cut by 5 bases, the J end by 4 bases, with 12 bases between. The CDR3 contains 14 residues. Full variable domain (missing parts from reference TRBV19 and TRBJ2-1): DGGITQSPKYLFRKEGQNVTLSCEQNLNHDAMYWYRQDPGQGLRLIYYSQIVNDFQKGDIAEGYSVSREKKESFPLTVTSAQKNPTAFYLCASSPGPRYNEQFFGPGTRLTVL.

The chain has TRBV30 and TRBJ1-4; D is undetermined. V was cut by 0 bases and J by 10 bases, with 12 bases left in between. The CDR3 runs to 13 residues. The germline gives CDR1 GTSNPN, CDR2 SVGIG (reference sequence). The DNA for the CDR3 is TGTGCCTGGAGTGTACTTACGGAGGGAAAACTGTTTTTT. Translated, it gives CAWSVLTEGKLFF.

The chain employs TRBV5-1 and TRBJ1-4; no reliable D call. Germline loops: CDR1 SGHRS, CDR2 YFSETQ. With 3 bases removed from V and 0 bases from J, the gap between germline ends came to 6 bases. This CDR3 has 14 amino acids. The CDR3 DNA is TGCGCCAGCAGCTCTTCCGCAACTAATGAAAAACTGTTTTTT. This sequence encodes CASSSSATNEKLFF.

The chain is built from TRBV18 and TRBJ2-7; TRBD1 agrees at 8 bases. The CDR3 consists of 14 residues. Germline CDR1 is KGHSH and CDR2 is LQKENI. Trimming removed 3 bases from V and 5 bases from J; junction bases left unmatched: 6. The CDR3 loop is CASSPGQGIDEQYF. CDR3 nucleotide sequence: TGTGCCAGCTCACCCGGACAGGGAATCGACGAGCAGTACTTC.

This clone was counted a single time. This rearrangement joins TRBV6-6 to TRBJ2-7, with 10 bases fitting TRBD2. Germline assignment: CDR1 MNHNY and CDR2 SVGAGI (reference sequence). The CDR3 is 13 residues long. The V segment lost 9 bases and the J segment 4 bases; nucleotides outside the gene matches: 6. The CDR3 sequence: CASRTSGSYEQYF. The CDR3 bases are TGTGCCAGTAGGACTAGCGGATCGTACGAGCAGTACTTC.

This clone appeared once. The chain is built from TRBV11-3 and TRBJ2-3, with 7 bases lining up with TRBD2. The CDR3 extends over 13 amino acids. The V gene end was trimmed by 8 bases and the J gene end by 2 bases; junction bases not matched to a gene: 4. Per the germline V gene, CDR1 is SGHNT and CDR2 is YENEEA. CDR3 in DNA: TGTGCCAGCTCCGCGGGAGCCACAGATACGCAGTATTTT. Protein sequence: CASSAGATDTQYF.

V and J are TRBV2 and TRBJ2-7; D possibly corresponds to TRBD2 (7 bases). The CDR3 consists of 15 residues. Germline values: CDR1 SNHLY, CDR2 FYNNEI. The V end was cut by 6 bases, the J end by 3 bases, with 18 bases between. The CDR3 coding sequence is TGTGCCAGCAGCCAAGGGGGAGGGGGATACTACGAGCAGTACTTC. This translates into CASSQGGGGYYEQYF.

This clone was seen a single time. The CDR3 region has the DNA TGTGCCAGCAGCCAAGTGGAGCAAGGAGATACGCAGTATTTT. This sequence encodes CASSQVEQGDTQYF. V is TRBV3-1 (or the pseudogene TRBV3-2) and J is TRBJ2-3, with D unclear. This CDR3 comprises 14 residues. The V end was cut by 1 base, the J end by 5 bases, with 10 bases between. Germline CDR1 LGHDT, CDR2 YNNKEL (reference sequence).

The chain couples TRBV27 to TRBJ2-1; possibly TRBD1 for D (5 bases). The CDR3 contains 13 residues. V gave up 5 bases and J gave up 9 bases, with 14 bases separating them. Germline assignment: CDR1 MNHEY and CDR2 SMNVEV (reference sequence). DNA for the CDR3: TGTGCCAGCAGTGGCCAGGGTTCGTTTGAGCAGTTCTTC. This gives the protein CASSGQGSFEQFF.

The chain recombines TRBV7-9 with TRBJ2-7, with 8 bases that match TRBD2. Germline V gene data show CDR1 as SEHNR and CDR2 as FQNEAQ (reference sequence). This CDR3 region has 16 residues. V lost 2 bases and J lost 3; bases outside the gene matches: 9. The CDR3 DNA is TGTGCCAGCAGCTTAAGCGGGAGCACTTCCCACTACGAGCAGTACTTC. It yields the protein CASSLSGSTSHYEQYF.

The sample holds one count of this clone. The chain has TRBV10-3 and TRBJ2-5; tentatively, D is TRBD2 (5 bases). The CDR3 length is 14 residues. Trimming removed 5 bases at V and 4 bases at J, with 14 bases between. Germline loops: CDR1 ENHRY, CDR2 SYGVKD. CDR3 nucleotide sequence: TGTGCCATCAGTCCGGAGGCGGCGGGAGAGACCCAGTACTTC. It is translated as CAISPEAAGETQYF.

The chain has TRBV21-1 and TRBJ2-4; the D call TRBD1 from the table was never checked on the DNA. TRBV21-1 is recorded as a pseudogene. This CDR3 spans 16 amino acids. Here the CDR3 reads CASSIRWSLRGNIQYF. In DNA form, the CDR3 reads TGTGCCAGCAGCATCAGATGGAGTTTAAGGGGTAACATTCAGTACTTC.